The rows below give T cell receptor beta chains drawn from one sample of a study of cytomegalovirus exposure and HLA in healthy donors. Assay: immunoSEQ multiplex PCR; the TCRdb copy retains only in-frame clones and omits some. The sample yields under 80,000 clones, 65% to 70% seen once. The sequencing input was PBMCs. The receptors shown here come from a woman aged 25-40 years in good health and CMV-seronegative. Both conserved end residues are part of each CDR3.

V	J	CDR3
TRBV29-1	TRBJ2-3	CSVPRWQGARDTQYF
TRBV30	TRBJ2-6	CAWSSENSGANVLTF
TRBV7-3	TRBJ1-1	CASSLEYGEAFF
TRBV7-3	TRBJ2-3	CASSPVVAGGASTDTQYF
TRBV4-1	TRBJ1-5	CASSQVATGKGQPQHF
TRBV9	TRBJ1-1	CASSAPRGQGPDTEAFF
TRBV6-1	TRBJ2-5	CASRGDGETQYF
TRBV5-1	TRBJ2-7	CASSLYPGSYEQYF
TRBV6-1	TRBJ2-1	CASFEDSGGNEQFF
TRBV7-3	TRBJ2-1	CASSPEAGGLYYNEQFF
TRBV2	TRBJ1-5	CASSEGTDLPQHF
TRBV9	TRBJ1-5	CATPTGLGSNQPQHF
TRBV6-1	TRBJ1-1	CASVSTGEYTEAFF
TRBV11-2	TRBJ1-2	CASSLDLGTSYTF
TRBV10-2	TRBJ2-2	CASSVLAAGELFF
TRBV28	TRBJ1-1	CASSLGNVNRVDTEAFF
TRBV19	TRBJ2-7	CASSTVGAGYEQYF
TRBV5-1	TRBJ1-2	CASSPGDRRVLSNYGYTF
TRBV10-2	.	CASSTEVDPYEQYF
TRBV11-2	TRBJ2-7	CASSFSGGTYEQYF
TRBV29-1	TRBJ1-2	CSVEGVGGGYTF
TRBV7-3	TRBJ2-7	CASSPDTSGYNEQYF
TRBV6-6	TRBJ1-1	CASSYSGGLNTEAFF
TRBV10-1	TRBJ2-2	CASSHNRGNTGELFF
TRBV9	TRBJ2-1	CASSVAPGSYNEQFF
TRBV13	TRBJ1-3	CASSLKGAGNTIYF
TRBV9	TRBJ1-1	CASSSQGVDTEAFF
TRBV6-5	TRBJ1-1	CASSYQDDSEAFF
TRBV29-1	TRBJ2-7	CSMWTGDSYEQYF
TRBV5-4	TRBJ1-1	CASSLQGVTTEAFF
TRBV5-4	TRBJ2-5	CASSLGEKETQYF
TRBV29-1	TRBJ2-1	CSVEREASADNEQFF
TRBV5-1	TRBJ2-1	CASSLSGGGLTNEQFF
TRBV6-1	TRBJ2-7	CASSSAGTSGYEQYF
TRBV7-9	TRBJ2-1	CASNYRSPPDEQFF
TRBV6-6	TRBJ1-1	CASSYSQGGEAFF
TRBV19	TRBJ1-1	CASSIDGETEAFF
TRBV11-3	TRBJ1-6	CASSLYTNRRNSPLHF
TRBV7-9	TRBJ1-2	CSSSLVGRGYTF
TRBV18	TRBJ1-5	CASSPRQGDQPQHF
TRBV5-1	TRBJ2-1	CASSLGWTNEQFF
TRBV9	TRBJ1-4	CASSVSGEHEKLFF
TRBV6-5	TRBJ2-5	CASSETGQETQYF
TRBV2	TRBJ2-3	CASLPSGGRTDTQYF
TRBV19	TRBJ1-5	CASSILYQQGNGQPQHF
TRBV11-3	TRBJ2-5	CASSQRDSQETQYF
TRBV6-1	TRBJ1-5	CASSESAGAGNQPQHF
TRBV29-1	TRBJ1-1	CSVGLGQGEAFF
TRBV2	TRBJ2-1	CASSELASGGSEQFF
TRBV6-1	TRBJ1-1	CASSRTGSDTEAFF
TRBV5-5	TRBJ2-7	CASSLLRGGVYEQYF
TRBV7-9	TRBJ1-4	CASSSAEEGEKLFF
TRBV7-2	TRBJ1-2	CASSAIRGTYGYTF
TRBV27	TRBJ1-1	CACTRGPNTEAFF
TRBV6-5	TRBJ2-7	CASSYSAAGNEQYF
TRBV2	TRBJ2-7	CASSPGGGTYEQYF
TRBV28	TRBJ1-4	CASSLGTGGDEKLFF
TRBV7-3	TRBJ2-5	CASSYGLAGETQYF
TRBV28	TRBJ1-2	CASSLSTGAGAFGYTF
TRBV25-1	TRBJ2-6	CASTPQGSSSGANVLTF